This T cell receptor beta chain is from a study of T-cell reconstitution after alpha-beta-depleted transplantation in children (dated by TCRdb to 2016 to 2017). Regarding the research as a whole: Using TCR repertoire profiling, the study followed T-cell immune reconstitution in a quantitative way in children after TCRalphabeta/CD19-depleted allogeneic hematopoietic cell transplantation. The paper's findings and limits, for the study overall: The high TCRbeta diversity at day 60 in some patients was ascribed to recipient T cells and intrathymic progenitors that had survived conditioning. About two months after transplant, the apparently early recovery of alphabetaT-cell counts reportedly depended on just several hundred clones that had expanded rapidly and came from non-depleted graft cells. The frequencies of hyperexpanded clones fell over the following months, and after one year, T-cell counts and TCRbeta diversity were mostly attributed to newly produced T cells.

The library was prepared using PCR. Sequenced on an Illumina HiSeq 2500. TCR library preparation used molecular barcoding, with unique molecular identifiers applied to normalize quantification of the TCRbeta repertoire. The public reads were reprocessed in TCRdb via fastp at Q25 and MiXCR, keeping in-frame beta chains. Duplicate CDR3 protein sequences are folded into a single record with the most common DNA and genes. This sample has 200,000 to 250,000 distinct CDR3 sequences in its table, and roughly 11% of those were observed once. The ten largest clones add up to approximately 30% of the sample. Per the publication, the treatment or condition label means: allogeneic hematopoietic cell transplantation with graft depleted of TCRalphabeta T cells and CD19 B cells. Transplant recipients were children who received TCRalphabeta/CD19-depleted allogeneic hematopoietic cell grafts. From the cysteine through the phenylalanine, the CDR3 covers 17 amino acids. The CDR3 DNA has 51 bases and is translated from base 1. Trimming takes 3 bases off V and 0 bases off J; junction bases not matched to a gene: 9. The germline V gene provides CDR1 SGHRS and CDR2 YFSETQ.

In its sample, this clonotype was seen many times. The antigen this receptor binds is unknown. Base qualities were left out, and no much larger clone turns up one base away. The chain uses TRBV5-1 and TRBJ2-4; TRBD1 aligns with 7 central bases. The starting material was PBMCs, obtained before TCRalphabeta/CD19-depleted stem cell transplant. This clonotype was sampled from a child younger than two with acute myeloid leukemia, due to receive a stem cell transplant. The CDR3 protein is CASSSRDSFLAKNIQYF. The sequenced DNA is TGCGCCAGCAGCTCCCGGGACAGCTTCCTAGCCAAAAACATTCAGTACTTC.